The 16 T cell receptor beta chains in this list originate from one sample, sequenced in a study of blood T cell repertoires in COVID-19. TCRdb's copy holds only in-frame clones and misses some; the assay was immunoSEQ multiplex PCR. The table records 300,000 to 350,000 clones, around 91% of them present only once. Material for sequencing was peripheral blood. These receptors came from a middle-aged woman with COVID-19, enrolled during active disease.

V and J are TRBV10-3 and TRBJ2-1; 8 positions agree with TRBD1. Trimming removed 6 bases from V and 0 bases from J; junction bases left unmatched: 13. The CDR3 contains 18 residues. The germline V gene encodes CDR1 ENHRY and CDR2 SYGVKD. This CDR3 reads CAIRIGTGTSSSYNEQFF. In DNA, the CDR3 is TGTGCCATCAGAATAGGGACAGGCACCTCGAGCTCCTACAATGAGCAGTTCTTC.

V gene TRBV6-2 or TRBV6-3 combines with J gene TRBJ2-5; 9 bases are a match to TRBD2. Germline V gene lookup returns CDR1 MNHEY and CDR2 SVGEGT. The junction had 4 bases not matched to a gene; V was cut back by 1 base and J by 4 bases. The CDR3 contains 15 residues. CDR3 amino acids: CASSYFRAGGETQYF. CDR3 nucleotides: TGTGCCAGCAGTTACTTCCGAGCGGGAGGAGAGACCCAGTACTTC.

This clone was seen a few times. V and J are TRBV7-9 and TRBJ2-7; perhaps TRBD1 as D (6 bases). V was pared by 1 base and J by 5 bases, with 12 bases between. Looked up from germline, CDR1 is SEHNR and CDR2 is FQNEAQ (reference sequence). The CDR3 contains 14 residues. Here the CDR3 DNA reads TGTGCCAGCAGCTTAGGGGCAGGGGCTGACGAGCAGTACTTC. Protein sequence: CASSLGAGADEQYF.

The chain recombines TRBV4-1 with TRBJ1-4, with 7 bases lining up with TRBD1. The CDR3 runs 15 residues. Trimming at V came to 0 bases and at J to 4 bases, leaving 2 bases not matched to a gene. Germline V lookup: CDR1 MGHRA, CDR2 YSYEKL. Here the CDR3 DNA reads TGCGCCAGCAGCCAAGAGGGGACAGTTAATGAAAAACTGTTTTTT. Amino acids: CASSQEGTVNEKLFF.

The rearrangement joins TRBV5-1 to TRBJ2-4, with D maybe TRBD1 (6 bases). The CDR3 sequence is 14 residues long. V shed 2 bases and J shed 8 bases, with 14 bases lying between them. Germline CDR1 and CDR2: SGHRS and YFSETQ. CDR3 loop: CASSFFTGSDIQYF. Here the CDR3 DNA reads TGCGCCAGCAGCTTCTTTACAGGGTCGGACATTCAGTACTTC.

This sequence joins TRBV6-2 or TRBV6-3 and TRBJ2-7; 7 positions agree with TRBD2. With V trimmed by 0 bases and J by 0 bases, 8 bases remained unmatched. The CDR3 length is 17 residues. CDR1 and CDR2 from the germline V gene are MNHEY and SVGEGT. As DNA, the CDR3 is TGTGCCAGCAGTTACTCGGGGCTAGCGGTCATCTCCTACGAGCAGTACTTC. This translates into CASSYSGLAVISYEQYF.

CDR3 region: CASSLGASGTSYEQYF. The DNA of the CDR3 is TGCGCCAGCAGCCTTGGTGCTAGCGGGACCTCCTACGAGCAGTACTTC. The rearrangement joins TRBV4-3 to TRBJ2-7; 9 nucleotides match TRBD2. Germline V gives CDR1 LGHNA, CDR2 YSLEER. V trimming: 4 bases; J trimming: 0 bases; junction bases outside the gene matches: 7. The CDR3 length is 16 residues.

The V gene is TRBV7-8, the J gene TRBJ1-6; a possible D gene is TRBD1 (6 bases). Germline CDR1 is SGHVS and CDR2 is FQNEAQ. The CDR3 loop spans 18 amino acids. Trimming removed 1 base at V and 6 bases at J, with 19 bases between. CDR3 sequence reads: CASSLGRGRGVVNSPLHF. CDR3 DNA: TGTGCCAGCAGCTTAGGCAGGGGACGGGGGGTGGTTAATTCACCCCTCCACTTT.

This clone has a single count. The CDR3 DNA sequence: TGTGCCAGCAGCGGGCCTCAGGGGGGACAGGGGTTGATCGACACTGAAGCTTTCTTT. It is translated as CASSGPQGGQGLIDTEAFF. The V gene is TRBV9, the J gene TRBJ1-1, with TRBD1 matching over 10 bases. Trimming removed 3 bases from V and 3 bases from J; junction bases left unmatched: 17. The germline V gene encodes CDR1 SGDLS and CDR2 YYNGEE. The CDR3 covers 19 residues.

The V gene is TRBV25-1, the J gene TRBJ1-2; D is uncertain. The CDR3 sequence is 14 residues long. The V gene lost 1 base and the J gene lost 8 bases, with 14 bases spanning the gap. CDR1 is MGHDK, CDR2 SYGVNS, per germline. In DNA, the CDR3 is TGTGCCAGCAGTGAATTCTGGAAAACGGAGGGCTACACCTTC. Protein sequence: CASSEFWKTEGYTF.

This clone occurred once. The chain links TRBV12-3 or TRBV12-4 to TRBJ2-1; TRBD1 might be the D (6 bases). The CDR3 runs 13 residues. Deletions cut 3 bases from V and 5 bases from J, with 8 bases between. The DNA for the CDR3 is TGTGCCAGCAGTTTGCACAGGGACAATGAGCAGTTCTTC. Protein: CASSLHRDNEQFF.

The chain couples TRBV3-1 (or the pseudogene TRBV3-2) to TRBJ1-2; 7 bases agree with TRBD1. This CDR3 is built from 14 residues. J lost 12 bases, V lost 3 bases, and 13 bases had no gene match. Looked up from germline, CDR1 is LGHDT and CDR2 is YNNKEL (reference sequence). The CDR3 coding sequence is TGTGCCAGCAGCCAGGCGGGTGGAGGGGGCCCGGACACCTTC. Amino acids: CASSQAGGGGPDTF.

The chain couples TRBV30 to TRBJ1-2; D is uncertain. CDR1 is GTSNPN, CDR2 SVGIG, per germline (reference sequence). This CDR3 contains 15 residues. Trimming took off 0 bases at V and 2 bases at J, with 13 bases between the two ends. In DNA, the CDR3 is TGTGCCTGGAGTGTACTCGTCATTTCAAACTATGGCTACACCTTC. Translated, it gives CAWSVLVISNYGYTF.

The rearrangement joins TRBV28 to TRBJ2-3; D possibly corresponds to TRBD1 (6 bases). Germline-derived CDR1 and CDR2 are MDHEN and SYDVKM. V lost 7 bases and J lost 0, with 14 bases in between. The CDR3 totals 15 residues. Written as DNA, the CDR3 is TGTGCCAGCATGATAGGGGGAACTAGCACAGATACGCAGTATTTT. Its translation is CASMIGGTSTDTQYF.

The rearrangement links TRBV6-5 to TRBJ1-2; D may be TRBD1 (5 bases). Germline-derived CDR1 and CDR2 are MNHEY and SVGAGI. This CDR3 contains 14 residues. Trimming stripped 0 bases from V and 11 bases from J, with 16 bases between. The DNA for the CDR3 is TGTGCCAGCAGTTACTCGGGGGGTAAAGCGGGATACACCTTC. Translated, it gives CASSYSGGKAGYTF.

The chain employs TRBV18 and TRBJ1-2, with D possibly matching TRBD1 (5 bases). Germline V gene lookup returns CDR1 KGHSH and CDR2 LQKENI. Trimming cost V 3 bases and J 5 bases, with 16 bases left between them. This CDR3 comprises 15 residues. CDR3 region: CASSPRTGDRYGYTF. The CDR3 nucleotides read TGTGCCAGCTCACCGCGAACAGGTGACAGATATGGCTACACCTTC. The whole variable domain, filled in from reference TRBV18 and TRBJ1-2, reads NAGVMQNPRHLVRRRGQEARLRCSPMKGHSHVYWYRQLPEEGLKFMVYLQKENIIDESGMPKERFSAEFPKEGPSILRIQQVVRGDSAAYFCASSPRTGDRYGYTFGSGTRLTVV.